One sample yielded the 13 T cell receptor beta chains listed below, sequenced in a study of blood T cells in healthy people across ages. A second roughly 7 to 12 cycle PCR used barcoded and J-beta primers. MiXCR, applied by TCRdb to the 5' RACE reads, yields one record per CDR3 protein. The table shows some 1 million distinct CDR3 sequences, with 35% to 55% occurring only once. The sequenced material came from blood. The origin of the receptors is a woman aged 55-70 years in good health.

The chain uses TRBV12-3 or TRBV12-4 and TRBJ1-2; the match to TRBD1 covers 9 bases. CDR3 length equals 17 residues. The V and J ends lost 4 bases and 7 bases, in that order; junction bases with no gene match: 16. The DNA of the CDR3 is TGTGCCAGCAGTTCCCCTTCCGGGACAGGGCAAAGGGGTGGCTACACCTTC. Protein: CASSSPSGTGQRGGYTF.

This clonotype turned up a few times. The rearrangement joins TRBV20-1 to TRBJ2-5, with 7 bases identical to TRBD2. J was trimmed by 1 base and V by 6 bases; bases with no gene match: 14. The CDR3 covers 16 residues. The germline gives CDR1 DFQATT, CDR2 SNEGSKA (reference sequence). The DNA for the CDR3 is TGCAGTGCACAAGTCTCTAGCGGCTTGGCCCAAGAGACCCAGTACTTC. Translated, it gives CSAQVSSGLAQETQYF.

The rearrangement joins TRBV11-1 to TRBJ2-7; D may be TRBD1 or TRBD2 (5 bases each). The CDR3 is 15 residues long. From germline, CDR1 is SGHAT and CDR2 FQDESV (reference sequence). V lost 2 bases and J 1 base, leaving 12 bases between the germline ends. The CDR3 reads CASSLMGTESYEQYF. The DNA for the CDR3 is TGTGCCAGCAGCTTAATGGGGACCGAATCCTACGAGCAGTACTTC. The whole variable domain, filled in from reference TRBV11-1 and TRBJ2-7, reads EAEVAQSPRYKITEKSQAVAFWCDPISGHATLYWYRQILGQGPELLVQFQDESVVDDSQLPKDRFSAERLKGVDSTLKIQPAELGDSAMYLCASSLMGTESYEQYFGPGTRLTVT.

This clonotype was detected many times. The chain has TRBV7-3 and TRBJ2-5, with a tentative D call TRBD1 (5 bases). Germline values: CDR1 SGHTA, CDR2 FQGTGA. This CDR3 has 13 amino acids. Trimming removed 5 bases at V and 5 bases at J, with 12 bases between. For the CDR3, the DNA is TGTGCCAGCAGCCTGACAGTGGGGGAGACCCAGTACTTC. Residues: CASSLTVGETQYF.

This clonotype was picked up a small number of times. The chain joins TRBV10-3 to TRBJ2-7; no clear D gene. In germline, CDR1 is ENHRY, CDR2 SYGVKD. V shed 1 base and J shed 6 bases, with 7 bases lying between them. The CDR3 extends over 12 amino acids. CDR3 nucleotide sequence: TGTGCCATCAGTGAGTTCGGCCCCGAGCAGTACTTC. Encoded protein: CAISEFGPEQYF.

In this sample, this clonotype turned up a few times. The chain uses TRBV6-5 and TRBJ1-5; 9 nucleotides match TRBD1. V dropped 6 bases and J dropped 1; count of bases not matched to a gene: 7. Germline CDR1 is MNHEY and CDR2 is SVGAGI. The CDR3 contains 16 residues. The CDR3 nucleotides read TGTGCCAGCAGCCCCTGGGGGACAGGGAGCAATCAGCCCCAGCATTTT. Protein sequence: CASSPWGTGSNQPQHF.

Details on this clonotype: A read error may produce the germline difference seen at one junction end. J is TRBJ2-5 and V is TRBV5-1, with D hard to call. The CDR3 sequence is 15 residues long. Germline CDR1 and CDR2: SGHRS and YFSETQ. In nucleotides, the CDR3 is TGCGCCAGCAGCTTGGAGTCAGGTTTTCAAGAGGCCCAGTACTTC. Translated, it gives CASSLESGFQEAQYF.

This clonotype was observed once. This rearrangement joins TRBV20-1 to TRBJ1-2; D gene uncertain. The CDR3 has 15 residues. Per the germline V gene, CDR1 is DFQATT and CDR2 is SNEGSKA (reference sequence). Trimming cost V 0 bases and J 0 bases, with 11 bases left between them. CDR3 loop: CSAREPGVTNYGYTF. CDR3 coding DNA: TGCAGTGCTAGAGAGCCAGGAGTTACTAACTATGGCTACACCTTC.

This clonotype was counted only a few times. The rearrangement uses TRBV12-3 or TRBV12-4 and TRBJ2-3; D possibly matches TRBD1 or TRBD2 (5 bases each). The CDR3 is made up of 12 amino acids. Deletions cut 10 bases from V and 2 bases from J, with 10 bases between. For the CDR3, the DNA is TGTGCCACAGAGGGACCCACAGATACGCAGTATTTT. Translating it yields CATEGPTDTQYF.

This clonotype was seen many times. The rearrangement links TRBV29-1 to TRBJ2-7; TRBD2 agrees at 7 bases. Trimming at V came to 6 bases and at J to 1 base, leaving 12 bases not matched to a gene. Germline V gene lookup returns CDR1 SQVTM and CDR2 ANQGSEA. The length of the CDR3 is 15 residues. The CDR3 nucleotides are TGCAGCGTCCAAACCCCTAGTAGCGGGTCCTACGAGCAGTACTTC. This gives the protein CSVQTPSSGSYEQYF.

The rearrangement uses TRBV13 and TRBJ1-2; a weak D match, TRBD1 (5 bases). The CDR3 contains 15 residues. V lost 7 bases and J lost 2, with 17 bases in between. In germline, CDR1 is PRHDT, CDR2 FYEKMQ (reference sequence). Here the CDR3 DNA reads TGTGCCAGCAACTTGGGGGGGGGTTCGAACTATGGCTACACCTTC. The encoded protein is CASNLGGGSNYGYTF.

This clonotype was counted between two and nine times. V and J are TRBV7-2 and TRBJ2-1, with TRBD2 matching over 15 bases. Germline V gene sequence: CDR1 SGHTA, CDR2 FQGNSA. There are 15 residues in the CDR3. The junction had 5 bases not matched to a gene; V was cut back by 4 bases and J by 10 bases. The CDR3: CASSSGTSGRWEQFF. DNA of the CDR3: TGTGCCAGCAGCTCCGGGACTAGCGGGAGGTGGGAGCAGTTCTTC.

This clonotype came up a few times. This chain joins TRBV10-3 and TRBJ2-3; D remains ambiguous. Trimming shortened V by 6 bases and J by 2 bases, and 9 bases separated the two germline ends. The CDR3 covers 13 residues. CDR1 and CDR2 from the germline V gene are ENHRY and SYGVKD. This CDR3 is CAISLDDTDTQYF. For the CDR3, the DNA is TGTGCCATCAGCCTCGACGACACAGATACGCAGTATTTT.